This paragraph covers one T cell receptor beta chain sequence. This clone occurred once. The clone's antigen remains unknown. No per-base quality is available; no much larger clone lies one base away. V gives up 3 bases and J gives up 13 bases, and the segment between their germline ends measures 37 bases. CDR1 and CDR2, looked up from the germline V gene (reference sequence), are LNHNV and YYDKDF. The CDR3 runs 21 residues from the cysteine to the phenylalanine. Only the CDR3 DNA stays, 63 bases, in frame from base 1. The library was obtained by the immunoSEQ multiplex PCR assay. A mixture of 60 forward primers for TCR Vbeta segments and 13 reverse primers for TCR Jbeta segments was used in the multiplex PCR. The CDR3 region of rearranged TCR beta genes was amplified from genomic DNA with a multiplex PCR assay. The Illumina HiSeq System was used to sequence the amplified TCR beta libraries as 87-base-pair reads. Per the authors' processing: A later analysis counted tens of millions of unique TCR beta chains across the 666 repertoires, and roughly 11 million of these chains were shared by at least two donors. Raw reads were error-corrected and collapsed into unique sequences by a nearest-neighbor algorithm in which closely related sequences were merged to remove PCR and sequencing errors. CDR3 sequences were aligned to IMGT reference sequences to assign V, D and J gene segments. For a sequence to be retained, a match of at least six nucleotides was required to both a V gene segment and a J gene segment. Rearrangements were called productive when the CDR3 lacked stop codons and stayed in frame with V and J; all others were non-productive. Following IMGT convention, CDR3 was defined as the stretch from the second conserved V-encoded cysteine to the conserved J-encoded phenylalanine. In an earlier analysis of approximately 590 of the donors, sequences lacking an unambiguous match to a single V gene segment were excluded. An earlier analysis of approximately 590 of the donors classified V segments as functional when productive rearrangements were above 56.7% and as segregating when the standard deviation between donors was above 5%. To diagnose cytomegalovirus status from the catalog of TCR beta chain sequences, a statistical classification framework was built. In a later analysis, V and J genes were assigned by comparing TCR nucleotide sequences against IMGT/GENE-DB human TR gene sequences. In a later analysis, CDR3 sequences and most-parsimonious VDJ recombination scenarios were assigned using the TCRdist pipeline. In a later analysis, each TCR beta chain was defined by its CDR3 amino acid sequence together with its V-gene family, and reads without a unique V-gene family were excluded. As a way to deal with suspected cross-contamination and a sequencing artifact, a later analysis dropped 450 to 700 nucleotide sequences that were highly shared and had low generation probability. In a later analysis, a clonal expansion index was calculated for each public chain from normalized within-repertoire ranks of inferred template counts. A later analysis computed generation probabilities with a VDJ recombination model fitted to out-of-frame rearrangements, and checked the results against IGoR. In a later analysis, hypergeometric tests were used to score TCR-TCR, TCR-HLA and TCR-CMV co-occurrence, with a repertoire-size bias correction applied to TCR pairs. False discovery rates were estimated in a later analysis by permuting HLA or CMV assignments 20 times. A later analysis grouped co-occurring TCRs with DBSCAN, adding TCRdist sequence similarity when clustering within HLA-allele-positive subsets. Repertoires with fewer than 30,000 or more than 120,000 public chains, plus five repertoires with anomalous nucleotide sharing, were excluded from co-occurrence clustering. The immuneACCESS repertoire file appears here via TCRdb, limited to in-frame rearrangements. These files lack a portion of the clones; in checked studies, under half of the deficit traces to unresolved V genes, and the cause of the others is not known. V and J calls and clone size come straight from that table; D and trimming were deduced from the DNA. In all, the sample holds about 98,000 clones, and about 81% of those were seen once. The top ten clones comprise less than 1.5% of the sample.

The source of the sample is a study of cytomegalovirus exposure and HLA in healthy donors (dated by TCRdb to about 2017). Background on the whole study: An earlier analysis of some 500 of the donors reported about 250 Gb of sequence data and around 110 million unique TCR beta sequences from approximately 180 million T cells. HLA typing included class I and class II loci at four-digit resolution. About five DR-DQ haplotypes were handled as single units for association and clustering because linkage in the cohort was strong. The genetic ancestry cluster associated with self-reported Caucasian donors included 81% of the roughly 390 genotyped donors. The study profiled the T cell repertoires of hundreds of subjects by immunosequencing and related them to cytomegalovirus serostatus. Rather than using new phenotypic data, the later analysis identified candidate immune exposures from TCR beta sequences and from how often those sequences occurred across donors. Around 320 gigabases of sequencing data and around 87 million unique TCR sequences were included in an early release covering around 650 HLA-typed donors. The study aimed to test whether signatures of past pathogen exposure could be identified by cataloging public T cell receptors. To predict cytomegalovirus infection status, the study combined high-throughput TCR immunosequencing, statistical association of individual TCRs with disease status, and machine learning. Among roughly 370 genotyped donors of the cohort, an average of about 240,000 unique TCR beta nucleotide sequences were sequenced per donor, roughly 20% of them non-productive. An earlier analysis of some 500 of the donors used high-throughput TCR beta sequencing to judge whether each TCR beta V gene segment behaved as functional or pseudogenic. A separate validation cohort of roughly 110 different subjects was used in addition to the roughly 640-subject first cohort. The number of typed donors differed by locus: roughly 620-640 for A, B, C, DRB1 and DQB1; roughly 510 for DQA1; approximately 600 for DPA1; and around 490 for DPB1. Alongside the repertoire data, information on donor age, sex, ethnicity and CMV serostatus was compiled. Every repertoire in the discovery cohort had been generated on one and the same sequencing platform. Genome-wide SNP genotypes for about 65% of the 666 donors were used in a later genetic analysis, which treated that subset as a discovery cohort. A later analysis re-examined previously published TCR beta repertoires from just over 650 donors and added high-resolution HLA genotyping to investigate patterns of TCR occurrence. Findings and caveats that apply to the study as a whole: The earlier analysis of some 540 of the donors excluded fewer than 20 rarely observed V segments, including chromosome 9 orphons, because counts were too low. Specific HLA alleles were associated with over 15,000 TCR beta sequences at a false discovery rate of 0.05 in a later analysis. According to a later genetic analysis, donors in an Asian-associated ancestry cluster had fewer N-insertions in productive TCRs than the roughly 700-donor mean. The presence/absence analyses assumed that sequencing depth was roughly uniform across donors, and that assumption may not be true. A later genetic analysis associated a missense DCLRE1C variant with V-gene and J-gene trimming of TCR beta chains, and an independent cohort replicated the association. A later analysis found that HLA-associated TCR beta chains were more clonally expanded and had lower generation probabilities than equally common non-associated chains. Only TCR beta chains were sequenced in this cohort, and the absence of alpha or paired-chain data limited detectable features. Because some donors lacked HLA typing at each locus, the association tests relied only on the typed subset. In vitro tests confirmed that a few of the cytomegalovirus-associated TCR beta chains recognize cytomegalovirus antigens. A group of highly shared sequence variants was considered likely to be a technical artifact of the sequencing pipeline. While some public TCRs were present in many individuals, most TCR sequences turned up only very rarely across donors. Because the 87-base-pair reads could not distinguish some IMGT-functional V segments, including TRBV6-2 and TRBV6-3, those segments were excluded. A later analysis reported that several top co-occurrence clusters appeared linked to parvovirus B19, influenza, CMV and Epstein-Barr virus. The authors suggested that the approach could potentially be extended to other disease states and immunological phenotypes. A further reported finding was that TCR beta sequences accurately predicted the HLA-A and HLA-B alleles for most subjects in the first cohort. The classifier was reported to diagnose cytomegalovirus status with high specificity and sensitivity in both the original cohort and the validation cohort. Linkage disequilibrium might explain the correlated functional status among segregating V segments, but an unknown experimental factor could not be ruled out. In a later analysis, most CMV-associated TCR beta chains were found to appear HLA-restricted, with HLA associations seemingly driven largely by CMV exposure. According to a later analysis, TCR association rates differed among HLA loci, with DRB1 alleles showing the most associated TCRs and HLA-C alleles showing the fewest. The study listed 150 to 200 TCR beta chains as associated with cytomegalovirus. For the cohort, immune exposure information was limited to CMV serostatus. When HLA alleles, especially DR and DQ, strongly co-occurred, TCR associations were difficult to assign to individual alleles. In an earlier analysis of 587 of the donors, most TCR beta V segments appeared in productive rearrangements about 90% or about 30% of the time, broadly matching IMGT annotations.

The cohort was made up of 666 healthy bone marrow donors. All cohort members were sampled while nominally healthy, although unrecorded immune exposures were likely present. The donor tested CMV seronegative, placing the donor among the 350 to 400 seronegative members of the cohort. A peripheral blood sample was collected from each donor, and TCR beta sequencing was performed on peripheral blood mononuclear cells. Genomic DNA extraction from the blood cell samples was performed with the Qiagen DNeasy Blood Extraction Kit. The clonotype originates from a man aged 40-49 years in good health and CMV-seronegative. The source material was PBMCs. The rearrangement combines TRBV15 with TRBJ1-6; perhaps TRBD1 is the D gene, with 5 bases matching. The CDR3 corresponds to CATSRDLTLTEDMAIIHPLHF. At the DNA level, the sequence is TGTGCCACCAGCAGGGACCTAACCCTGACTGAGGACATGGCTATCATTCACCCCCTCCACTTT.